This T cell receptor beta chain derives from a study of regulatory T cells in long-lasting Graves disease. Study-wide findings and caveats: Examination was confined to peripheral blood, excluding thyroid tissue.

Arm-PCR of CDR3 regions and iRepertoire HTBI primers were the basis on which TCR beta libraries were built. TCRdb redid the calling of the multiplex PCR reads with MiXCR, one entry per CDR3 protein. The sample lists about 300,000 distinct CDR3 sequences, roughly a fifth occurring once. Time point of the sample: persistent/refractory GD, antithyroid drugs over 5 years with positive TRAb. PBMCs provided the RNA from which the TCR library was made. This clonotype appeared many times. Its antigen remains unidentified. Trimming took 2 bases from V and 2 from J, leaving 12 bases between them. CDR1 is SGHTA and CDR2 is FQGNSA in the germline V gene. This CDR3 is 15 amino acids long.

This chain connects TRBV7-2 to TRBJ1-2; perhaps TRBD1 as D (6 bases). The source material was peripheral blood mononuclear cells (PBMCs), sampled when the disease was refractory, from a patient treated with antithyroid drugs. The clonotype was recovered from a female donor with Graves disease. The CDR3 is CASSLNGGENYGYTF. The CDR3 DNA is TGTGCCAGCAGCTTAAATGGGGGCGAGAACTATGGCTACACCTTC.